These 9 T cell receptor beta chains were sequenced from one sample in a study of T cells after yellow fever vaccination. TCRdb used MiXCR to reprocess the 5' RACE reads, holding one entry per CDR3 protein. The data hold 200,000 to 300,000 distinct CDR3 sequences, with 6.7% observed a single time. The source was CD4+ T cells sorted from PBMCs, collected on the day of the yellow fever booster vaccination. These receptors were obtained from a man aged 30-40 years who received the YFV17D yellow fever vaccine.

This clonotype showed up many times. The chain's CDR3 is CASSSGQGVGETQYF. DNA of the CDR3: TGTGCCAGTAGTTCGGGACAGGGGGTCGGGGAGACCCAGTACTTC. The chain joins TRBV19 to TRBJ2-5; 11 bases fit TRBD1. Germline V gives CDR1 LNHDA, CDR2 SQIVND (reference sequence). V lost 5 bases and J lost 5; bases outside the gene matches: 7. The CDR3 is made up of 15 amino acids.

This clonotype was counted only a few times. The CDR3 sequence is CASSQQGTLGEQYF. CDR3 nucleotide sequence: TGTGCCAGCAGCCAACAGGGAACCCTAGGCGAGCAGTACTTC. The chain uses TRBV28 and TRBJ2-7, with D tentatively TRBD1 (6 bases). The CDR3 totals 14 residues. The V end was cut by 6 bases, the J end by 6 bases, with 18 bases between. CDR1 is MDHEN and CDR2 is SYDVKM in the germline V gene.

This sequence joins TRBV18 and TRBJ1-5; D gene uncertain. This CDR3 spans 14 amino acids. Germline lookup yields CDR1 KGHSH and CDR2 LQKENI. The V and J ends lost 0 bases and 7 bases respectively, with 10 bases between them. The CDR3 sequence: CASSPPSDRQPQHF. CDR3 sequence (DNA): TGTGCCAGCTCACCACCTTCCGACCGGCAGCCCCAGCATTTT.

The chain carries TRBV7-3 and TRBJ2-1, with 7 bases aligning to TRBD2. The CDR3 is made up of 23 amino acids. Germline assignment: CDR1 SGHTA and CDR2 FQGTGA. The ends lost 1 base at V and 0 bases at J; junction bases unmatched: 24. This CDR3 is CASSLREPPIQPSGPSSYNEQFF. The CDR3 nucleotides are TGTGCCAGCAGCTTAAGGGAGCCCCCGATACAACCTAGCGGTCCGAGCTCCTACAATGAGCAGTTCTTC.

This clonotype appeared many times. The V and J genes are TRBV6-6 and TRBJ2-1, with D hard to call. Trimming took 10 bases from V and 4 from J, leaving 11 bases between them. Germline values: CDR1 MNHNY, CDR2 SVGAGI (reference sequence). The CDR3 runs 12 residues. This CDR3 is CAIKGSYNEQFF. The CDR3 DNA reads as TGTGCCATCAAGGGCTCTTACAATGAGCAGTTCTTC.

Many counts were recorded for this clonotype. The gene calls are TRBV7-2 and TRBJ2-7, with no clear D. Germline lookup yields CDR1 SGHTA and CDR2 FQGNSA. V shed 3 bases and J shed 2 bases, with 14 bases lying between them. The CDR3 is 15 amino acids. The DNA for the CDR3 is TGTGCCAGCAGCTTGTCCGTGGCCGCGGCCTACGAGCAGTACTTC. Protein sequence: CASSLSVAAAYEQYF.

This clonotype has ten or more counts. The chain couples TRBV20-1 to TRBJ2-1, with unresolved D. Germline CDR1 is DFQATT and CDR2 is SNEGSKA (reference sequence). The CDR3 is 11 residues long. Trimming shortened V by 3 bases and J by 12 bases, and 12 bases separated the two germline ends. The CDR3 nucleotides read TGCAGTGCTAGGGAAGGCCCGGTGCAGTTCTTC. It specifies CSAREGPVQFF.

The chain couples TRBV6-2 or TRBV6-3 to TRBJ1-2; D not certain. CDR3 length: 13 residues. The ends were cut back, 4 bases at V and 2 bases at J, with 8 bases in the middle. The germline CDR1 and CDR2 sequences are MNHEY and SVGEGT. The chain's CDR3 is CASSLERNYGYTF. CDR3 DNA: TGTGCCAGCAGTTTGGAACGGAACTATGGCTACACCTTC.

This clonotype has just a few counts. The gene calls are TRBV30 and TRBJ2-1; D is uncertain. CDR1 and CDR2 (germline): GTSNPN, SVGIG (reference sequence). There are 13 residues in the CDR3. V shed 4 bases and J shed 10 bases, with 17 bases lying between them. The CDR3 nucleotides are TGTGCCTGGACAAGACTCCTTTCCCTGGAGCAGTTCTTC. Translation: CAWTRLLSLEQFF.